A single sample gave rise to the 27 T cell receptor beta chains below, sequenced in a study of beta chain features in type 1 diabetes. Expressed TCRB transcripts were sequenced because the entire RNA isolate underwent reverse transcription. This table comes from immunoSEQ multiplex PCR, and its TCRdb copy is limited to in-frame clones, with some not included. This table has 200,000 to 250,000 clones, 68% appearing once. Sequencing was performed on naive CD4+ T cells from blood. These receptors originate from a man younger than 40 in good health.

CDR3 sequence reads: CATSRALGGSSYNEQFF. The CDR3 DNA sequence: TGTGCCACCAGCAGAGCTCTGGGGGGGAGCTCCTACAATGAGCAGTTCTTC. The chain employs TRBV15 and TRBJ2-1; 7 bases match TRBD2. CDR3 length: 17 residues. Germline trimming cut 1 base from V and 0 bases from J; bases unmatched to any gene: 6. The germline V gene encodes CDR1 LNHNV and CDR2 YYDKDF (reference sequence).

The chain recombines TRBV15 with TRBJ2-1, with D tentatively TRBD2 (6 bases). Per the germline V gene, CDR1 is LNHNV and CDR2 is YYDKDF (reference sequence). The CDR3 consists of 14 residues. Trimming cost V 6 bases and J 4 bases, with 13 bases left between them. The CDR3 nucleotides read TGTGCCACCAGTAGCTTGGGGACTTACAATGAGCAGTTCTTC. This sequence encodes CATSSLGTYNEQFF.

The sample holds a few counts of this clone. The chain is built from TRBV6-5 and TRBJ2-5, with D perhaps matching TRBD2 (6 bases). This CDR3 spans 15 amino acids. Germline CDR1 reads MNHEY; CDR2 reads SVGAGI. Deletions cut 0 bases from V and 4 bases from J, with 12 bases between. This CDR3 reads CASSYSSPGVETQYF. CDR3 nucleotide sequence: TGTGCCAGCAGTTACTCGAGTCCGGGAGTAGAGACCCAGTACTTC.

The V gene is TRBV11-2, the J gene TRBJ2-7; no reliable D call. Germline assignment: CDR1 SGHAT and CDR2 FQNNGV. There are 13 residues in the CDR3. V shed 4 bases and J shed 4 bases, with 11 bases lying between them. Here the CDR3 DNA reads TGTGCCAGCAGCTGGGCTAGTAGGTACGAGCAGTACTTC. This codes for CASSWASRYEQYF.

This chain joins TRBV29-1 and TRBJ2-5, with TRBD2 identical over 7 bases. This CDR3 is 16 amino acids long. Trimming cost V 7 bases and J 5 bases; bases outside gene matches: 19. Per germline, CDR1 SQVTM and CDR2 ANQGSEA. The CDR3 region has the DNA TGCAGCGCCGAGGGGAGGGGTCACCCTCGTCCGGAGACCCAGTACTTC. Translated: CSAEGRGHPRPETQYF.

About this clone: This sample also contains other DNA sequences that code for the same CDR3. V is TRBV20-1 and J is TRBJ2-3, with D hard to call. The CDR3 loop spans 11 amino acids. Germline values: CDR1 DFQATT, CDR2 SNEGSKA (reference sequence). The V gene lost 0 bases and the J gene lost 5 bases, with 3 bases spanning the gap. The CDR3 DNA sequence: TGCAGTGCTAGAGATAAAGATACGCAGTATTTT. Protein sequence: CSARDKDTQYF.

In its sample, this clone was seen a few times. The chain has TRBV5-6 and TRBJ2-1; D unresolved. CDR1 SGHDT and CDR2 YYEEEE come from the germline V gene. Between the trimmed V and J ends, which lost 1 base and 11 bases, there was a span of 10 bases. The CDR3 spans 12 residues. The CDR3 region has the DNA TGTGCCAGCAGCTTGTCTCGATCGCAGCAGTTCTTC. It yields the protein CASSLSRSQQFF.

The chain is built from TRBV7-2 and TRBJ2-5, with 12 bases that match TRBD1. J gave up 5 bases and V 0 bases, and 4 bases lay outside the gene matches. CDR1 and CDR2 from the germline V gene are SGHTA and FQGNSA. The CDR3 is made up of 16 amino acids. This chain's CDR3 is CASSLARDRGLETQYF. CDR3 DNA: TGTGCCAGCAGCTTAGCCCGGGACAGGGGGCTGGAGACCCAGTACTTC.

This chain uses TRBV29-1 with TRBJ2-5; D is undetermined. Trimming shortened V by 3 bases and J by 4 bases, and 9 bases separated the two germline ends. CDR1 is SQVTM, CDR2 ANQGSEA, per germline. This CDR3 comprises 12 residues. Here the CDR3 DNA reads TGCAGCGTTGATCTGGTGGGAGAGACCCAGTACTTC. The encoded protein is CSVDLVGETQYF.

The chain combines TRBV7-9 with TRBJ2-2, with TRBD2 matching over 11 bases. V trimming: 6 bases; J trimming: 4 bases; junction bases outside the gene matches: 7. Germline V gives CDR1 SEHNR, CDR2 FQNEAQ (reference sequence). The CDR3 consists of 16 residues. CDR3 sequence (DNA): TGTGCCAGCAGTCGTACTAGCGGGAGATTCACCGGGGAGCTGTTTTTT. It translates to CASSRTSGRFTGELFF.

J is TRBJ2-7 and V is TRBV29-1, with 11 nucleotides matching TRBD1. CDR1 and CDR2 (germline): SQVTM, ANQGSEA. With V trimmed by 6 bases and J by 3 bases, 4 bases remained unmatched. The length of the CDR3 is 13 residues. The CDR3 reads CSVVGTGGYEQYF. The DNA of the CDR3 is TGCAGCGTCGTTGGGACAGGGGGCTACGAGCAGTACTTC.

Only a few counts were recorded for this clone. The rearrangement joins TRBV11-2 to TRBJ2-6, with D uncertain. CDR3 length: 16 residues. The germline gives CDR1 SGHAT, CDR2 FQNNGV. V lost 1 base and J lost 2, with 9 bases in between. CDR3 nucleotide sequence: TGTGCCAGCAGCTTAGTGAGAAGCGCTGGGGCCAACGTCCTGACTTTC. Its protein product is CASSLVRSAGANVLTF. Full variable domain (outside the CDR3, taken from reference TRBV11-2 and TRBJ2-6): EAGVAQSPRYKIIEKRQSVAFWCNPISGHATLYWYQQILGQGPKLLIQFQNNGVVDDSQLPKDRFSAERLKGVDSTLKIQPAKLEDSAVYLCASSLVRSAGANVLTFGAGSRLTVL.

The gene calls are TRBV29-1 and TRBJ2-1; the match to TRBD1 covers 7 bases. With 7 bases clipped from V and 0 bases from J, the junction kept 6 bases outside the gene matches. The length of the CDR3 is 14 residues. Germline CDR1 is SQVTM and CDR2 is ANQGSEA. CDR3 nucleotides: TGCAGCGCTGGCCACAGGGGCTCCTACAATGAGCAGTTCTTC. Amino acid sequence: CSAGHRGSYNEQFF.

This clone was counted a few times. The chain recombines TRBV30 with TRBJ2-7; the D gene is possibly TRBD1 (6 bases). V was pared by 0 bases and J by 2 bases, with 11 bases between. Germline V CDR1 and CDR2: GTSNPN, SVGIG (reference sequence). The CDR3 is 14 amino acids. This CDR3 reads CAWSVRGGTYEQYF. The CDR3 coding sequence is TGTGCCTGGAGTGTAAGAGGGGGAACCTACGAGCAGTACTTC.

As concerns this clone: At one boundary the junction diverges from the germline segment, which might be a read error. This chain uses TRBV7-2 with TRBJ2-5; 9 nucleotides align to TRBD2. Germline V lookup: CDR1 SGHTA, CDR2 FQGNSA. The CDR3 consists of 15 residues. The CDR3 DNA reads as TGTGCCAGCAGTTTAGGACTAGCGTCTCAAGAGACCCAGTACTTC. Translated: CASSLGLASQETQYF.

The chain carries TRBV7-9 and TRBJ2-3; TRBD2 is a possible D gene (6 bases). The CDR3 sequence is 15 residues long. Trimming left V 1 base short and J 0 bases short, with 8 bases between. From germline, CDR1 is SEHNR and CDR2 FQNEAQ (reference sequence). The CDR3 sequence: CASSLDGGSTDTQYF. DNA for the CDR3: TGTGCCAGCAGCTTAGACGGGGGAAGCACAGATACGCAGTATTTT. Combining the CDR3 with reference TRBV7-9 and TRBJ2-3 gives the whole variable domain DTGVSQNPRHKITKRGQNVTFRCDPISEHNRLYWYRQTLGQGPEFLTYFQNEAQLEKSRLLSDRFSAERPKGSFSTLEIQRTEQGDSAMYLCASSLDGGSTDTQYFGPGTRLTVL.

The chain carries TRBV30 and TRBJ2-6; D is perhaps TRBD2 (5 bases). CDR1 is GTSNPN and CDR2 is SVGIG in the germline V gene (reference sequence). The V gene lost 3 bases and the J gene lost 0 bases, with 15 bases spanning the gap. The CDR3 sequence is 17 residues long. The DNA for the CDR3 is TGTGCCTGGAGGCTTACGAGACTACTCTCTGGGGCCAACGTCCTGACTTTC. This codes for CAWRLTRLLSGANVLTF.

The chain is built from TRBV30 and TRBJ1-1; possible D gene TRBD1, 5 bases. V lost 2 bases to trimming and J lost 4 bases, with 11 bases between them. Germline CDR1 is GTSNPN and CDR2 is SVGIG (reference sequence). The CDR3 contains 13 residues. CDR3 DNA: TGTGCCTGGAGTCTAAATGGGGGCACTGAAGCTTTCTTT. It encodes CAWSLNGGTEAFF.

This clone was detected only a few times. The J gene is TRBJ2-7, the V gene TRBV15; 7 nucleotides align to TRBD1. V was pared by 1 base and J by 2 bases, with 5 bases of the junction left unmatched. The germline V gene encodes CDR1 LNHNV and CDR2 YYDKDF (reference sequence). The CDR3 has 15 amino acids. The CDR3 protein is CATSRAGQAAYEQYF. The CDR3 nucleotides are TGTGCCACCAGCAGAGCCGGACAGGCCGCCTACGAGCAGTACTTC.

The chain recombines TRBV15 with TRBJ1-5, with unresolved D. Trimming cost V 0 bases and J 2 bases, with 8 bases left between them. This CDR3 has 15 residues. Germline assignment: CDR1 LNHNV and CDR2 YYDKDF (reference sequence). The CDR3 coding sequence is TGTGCCACCAGCAGAGAATTGAGTGGCAATCAGCCCCAGCATTTT. Protein: CATSRELSGNQPQHF.

Worth noting for this clone: Other DNA sequences within the sample encode an identical CDR3. The rearrangement joins TRBV30 to TRBJ2-7, with D maybe TRBD1 (6 bases). There are 13 residues in the CDR3. Trimming cost V 7 bases and J 6 bases, with 19 bases left between them. Germline V gives CDR1 GTSNPN, CDR2 SVGIG (reference sequence). The CDR3 spells CASSDSRHREQYF. CDR3 DNA sequence: TGTGCCTCATCGGACAGCCGACACCGCGAGCAGTACTTC.

The rearrangement uses TRBV5-1 and TRBJ2-7; no firm D call. This CDR3 spans 15 amino acids. Germline V CDR1 and CDR2: SGHRS, YFSETQ. V shed 0 bases and J shed 4 bases, with 14 bases lying between them. The CDR3 sequence is CASSLAVVGWYEQYF. DNA of the CDR3: TGCGCCAGCAGCTTGGCGGTAGTCGGTTGGTACGAGCAGTACTTC.

This sequence joins TRBV7-8 and TRBJ2-3; 12 nucleotides line up with TRBD2. The V segment lost 5 bases and the J segment 5 bases; nucleotides outside the gene matches: 11. The CDR3 loop spans 17 amino acids. Per the germline V gene, CDR1 is SGHVS and CDR2 is FQNEAQ. The CDR3 DNA sequence: TGTGCCAGCAGCCGTCTAGCGGGAGGGCCCTCCGGAGATACGCAGTATTTT. Its protein is CASSRLAGGPSGDTQYF.

This clone appeared a single time. The chain carries TRBV5-1 and TRBJ2-4; 8 bases map to TRBD1. The V gene end was trimmed by 4 bases and the J gene end by 0 bases; junction bases not matched to a gene: 6. CDR3 length: 16 amino acids. The V gene's germline CDR1 is SGHRS and CDR2 YFSETQ. CDR3 coding DNA: TGCGCCAGCAGCCCCCAGACAGGGGTAGCCAAAAACATTCAGTACTTC. Translated: CASSPQTGVAKNIQYF.

This clone was observed once. V usage is TRBV9 and J usage is TRBJ2-3; TRBD1 aligns across 8 bases. After removal of 0 bases from V and 4 bases from J, the junction contained 1 base not matched to a gene. Germline loops: CDR1 SGDLS, CDR2 YYNGEE. This CDR3 region has 14 residues. The CDR3 nucleotides are TGTGCCAGCAGCGTAGAGACAGGGGCAGATACGCAGTATTTT. Its protein product is CASSVETGADTQYF.

The chain is built from TRBV29-1 and TRBJ2-1, with TRBD2 as a possible D gene (6 bases). Looked up from germline, CDR1 is SQVTM and CDR2 is ANQGSEA. The V gene lost 7 bases and the J gene lost 0 bases, with 31 bases spanning the gap. CDR3 length equals 20 residues. CDR3 in amino acids: CSGTSGSGSGVLSSYNEQFF. Here the CDR3 DNA reads TGCAGCGGAACAAGCGGAAGTGGTAGCGGAGTCTTAAGCTCCTACAATGAGCAGTTCTTC.

In this sample, this clone turned up once. This chain uses TRBV7-2 with TRBJ2-2, with TRBD1 as a possible D gene (5 bases). Germline CDR1 is SGHTA and CDR2 is FQGNSA. Trimming left V 7 bases short and J 0 bases short, with 12 bases between. The CDR3 runs 15 residues. The CDR3 sequence is CASTKGLSNTGELFF. The CDR3 DNA sequence: TGTGCCAGCACCAAGGGGCTATCGAACACCGGGGAGCTGTTTTTT.